This entry describes one TCR beta chain. Methods used by the authors: Estimation of nucleated cell counts was performed using reference gene primer amplification. Some clones are missing from TCRdb's copy, which holds only in-frame ones; the method was immunoSEQ multiplex PCR. V, J and clone size are taken as reported in that table, and D and trimming were inferred from the DNA itself. This sample has 200,000 to 300,000 clones, with roughly 83% found just once. Trimming shortened V by 3 bases and J by 4 bases, and 9 bases separated the two germline ends. This CDR3 spans 13 amino acids. Germline V lookup: CDR1 KGHSH, CDR2 LQKENI. This specimen comes from a study of blood T cell repertoires in COVID-19. Overall study: The United States, Italy and Spain provided the acute and convalescent COVID-19 samples. Sample material is recorded as cDNA or gDNA derived from T cells, B-cell-depleted T cells, or PBMCs.

The specimen was peripheral blood. This TCR came from a man older than 75 with acute or convalescent COVID-19. The chain joins TRBV18 to TRBJ1-2; D call uncertain. DNA of the CDR3: TGTGCCAGCTCACCGCCAGGTTTCTATGGCTACACCTTC. Protein: CASSPPGFYGYTF.